A single sample gave rise to the 13 T cell receptor beta chains below, sequenced in a study of T cell responses to AZD1222 COVID-19 vaccine. The assay was immunoSEQ multiplex PCR, and TCRdb's table has in-frame clones only and misses some. The sample has under 130,000 clones, about nine tenths seen once. The sequenced sample was peripheral blood, obtained on day 0 of AZD1222 vaccination. The source is an adult in good health.

V usage is TRBV10-3 and J usage is TRBJ1-1; 7 positions match TRBD1. V gave up 2 bases and J gave up 10 bases; unmatched junction bases: 4. This CDR3 contains 12 residues. CDR1 and CDR2 (germline): ENHRY, SYGVKD. CDR3 sequence reads: CAISEGGDRAFF. The DNA for the CDR3 is TGTGCCATCAGTGAGGGGGGGGACAGAGCTTTCTTT.

This clone was counted a single time. The CDR3: CAIRGTGGAEAFF. As DNA, the CDR3 is TGTGCCATCAGGGGGACAGGGGGGGCCGAAGCTTTCTTT. The chain combines TRBV10-3 with TRBJ1-1; TRBD1 aligns across 11 bases. This CDR3 is 13 amino acids long. Germline V gene lookup returns CDR1 ENHRY and CDR2 SYGVKD. The ends lost 6 bases at V and 8 bases at J; junction bases unmatched: 5.

V gene TRBV14 combines with J gene TRBJ1-1, with 7 bases that match TRBD1. The V gene end was trimmed by 5 bases and the J gene end by 8 bases; junction bases not matched to a gene: 8. The germline gives CDR1 SGHDN, CDR2 FVKESK. This CDR3 contains 13 residues. CDR3 DNA: TGTGCCAGCAGCATAAGGGGGCGCGAAGAAGCTTTCTTT. As protein: CASSIRGREEAFF.

V and J are TRBV28 and TRBJ1-1; D gene ambiguous. V was shortened by 6 bases and J by 1 base, with 12 bases between the two germline ends. Germline CDR1 reads MDHEN; CDR2 reads SYDVKM. This CDR3 contains 14 residues. The CDR3 sequence is CASSGNKGNTEAFF. In DNA form, the CDR3 reads TGTGCCAGCAGCGGCAACAAGGGGAACACTGAAGCTTTCTTT.

The genes are TRBV6-2 or TRBV6-3 and TRBJ2-5, with unresolved D. The CDR3 runs 12 residues. Looked up from germline, CDR1 is MNHEY and CDR2 is SVGEGT. The germline V and J ends were trimmed by 5 bases and 7 bases, with 11 bases remaining between them. The CDR3 protein is CASSRDVVTQYF. The CDR3 nucleotides read TGTGCCAGCAGTCGCGATGTGGTGACCCAGTACTTC.

This chain joins TRBV28 and TRBJ2-1; D is undetermined. Germline CDR1 and CDR2: MDHEN and SYDVKM. The CDR3 loop spans 12 amino acids. V was pared by 6 bases and J by 10 bases, with 13 bases between. The CDR3 DNA sequence: TGTGCCAGCAGCGCCCTGGTGAGGGAGCAGTTCTTC. This codes for CASSALVREQFF.

V and J are TRBV18 and TRBJ2-2, with 10 bases matching TRBD1. CDR1 and CDR2 from the germline V gene are KGHSH and LQKENI. The CDR3 is 15 amino acids. With V trimmed by 7 bases and J by 6 bases, 8 bases remained unmatched. The CDR3 DNA reads as TGTGCCAGCTTCAAGACAGGGGGCAGATCCGGGGAGCTGTTTTTT. It codes for CASFKTGGRSGELFF.

The rearrangement uses TRBV10-2 and TRBJ2-3; the match to TRBD1 covers 9 bases. V lost 10 bases to trimming and J lost 9 bases; unmatched junction nucleotides: 14. Germline CDR1 and CDR2: WSHSY and SAAADI. The CDR3 extends over 14 amino acids. The CDR3 protein is CATWTGEAYTTQYF. The CDR3 DNA follows: TGCGCCACCTGGACAGGGGAGGCCTACACCACGCAGTATTTT.

This clone was detected only a few times. V gene TRBV28 combines with J gene TRBJ1-2; no clear D gene. Germline lookup yields CDR1 MDHEN and CDR2 SYDVKM. V was clipped by 6 bases and J by 7 bases, with 15 bases between them. CDR3 size: 13 residues. The CDR3 protein is CASRRNSFFGYTF. The DNA for the CDR3 is TGTGCCAGCAGGAGAAACAGTTTTTTTGGCTACACCTTC.

The chain has TRBV6-4 and TRBJ2-3; D may be TRBD1 (6 bases). Trimming took 6 bases from V and 0 from J, leaving 10 bases between them. The CDR3 runs to 14 residues. Germline assignment: CDR1 MRHNA and CDR2 SNTAGT. The chain's CDR3 is CASSQGPSTDTQYF. Here the CDR3 DNA reads TGTGCCAGCAGCCAGGGGCCTAGCACAGATACGCAGTATTTT.

The chain carries TRBV5-1 and TRBJ1-5; TRBD1 is a possible D gene (5 bases). This CDR3 comprises 14 residues. Germline assignment: CDR1 SGHRS and CDR2 YFSETQ. Trimming took off 8 bases at V and 7 bases at J, with 19 bases between the two ends. The CDR3, as DNA: TGCGCCAGACGATCTTCAGGGCTCGGCCAGCCCCAGCATTTT. Its translation is CARRSSGLGQPQHF.

V gene TRBV2 combines with J gene TRBJ1-2; no definite D call. V was clipped by 7 bases and J by 5 bases, with 14 bases between them. The CDR3 is made up of 13 amino acids. Per germline, CDR1 SNHLY and CDR2 FYNNEI. CDR3 sequence: CASIPPGSYGYTF. The CDR3, as DNA: TGTGCCAGCATTCCTCCAGGTTCTTATGGCTACACCTTC. The whole variable domain, filled in from reference TRBV2 and TRBJ1-2, reads EPEVTQTPSHQVTQMGQEVILRCVPISNHLYFYWYRQILGQKVEFLVSFYNNEISEKSEIFDDQFSVERPDGSNFTLKIRSTKLEDSAMYFCASIPPGSYGYTFGSGTRLTVV.

V and J are TRBV2 and TRBJ1-1, with no clear D. The CDR3 totals 12 residues. V was pared by 8 bases and J by 2 bases, with 9 bases between. CDR1 and CDR2 from the germline V gene are SNHLY and FYNNEI. The CDR3, as DNA: TGTGCCAGCTCGAAAGACAACACTGAAGCTTTCTTT. Amino acid sequence: CASSKDNTEAFF.